Listed here are 11 T cell receptor beta chains from one sample, sequenced in a study of vaccination effects on CD4 cells after COVID-19. Repertoires were generated with immunoSEQ multiplex PCR, while TCRdb's copy carries only in-frame clones and drops some. This table holds tens of thousands of clones, over 70% found once. These receptors have no identified antigens. Within the ViraFEST assay, antigen-specific CD4+ T cells underwent expansion with viral peptide pools prior to sequencing. Scientists isolated CD4+ T cells after an approximately ten-day culture period ended. Vaccine recipients lacked prior SARS-CoV-2 infection and had negative nucleocapsid antibodies. The sequenced sample was CD4+ T cells from PBMCs cultured with SARS-CoV-2 spike peptides, obtained before COVID-19 vaccination. The receptors were sampled from a human donor who received a COVID-19 vaccine.

The CDR3 loop is CASSLKGPLPMNTEAFF. Here the CDR3 DNA reads TGTGCAAGTTCTCTCAAGGGGCCACTCCCTATGAACACTGAAGCTTTCTTT. The chain joins TRBV12-2 to TRBJ1-1; TRBD1, as called in the table, went unchecked against the DNA. TRBV12-2 is a listed pseudogene. This CDR3 has 17 amino acids.

The chain recombines TRBV4-1 with TRBJ2-6; D remains ambiguous. Germline V gene data show CDR1 as MGHRA and CDR2 as YSYEKL. Trimming stripped 4 bases from V and 1 base from J, with 14 bases between. This CDR3 has 17 residues. CDR3 in DNA: TGCGCCAGCAGCCGTCCCGAGTGGGGTTCTGGGGCCAACGTCCTGACTTTC. Translated: CASSRPEWGSGANVLTF.

The V gene is TRBV7-9, the J gene TRBJ2-3; D gene ambiguous. Deletions cut 1 base from V and 6 bases from J, with 5 bases between. Germline loops: CDR1 SEHNR, CDR2 FQNEAQ (reference sequence). This CDR3 is built from 12 residues. CDR3 DNA sequence: TGTGCCAGCAGCTTAGTGGGGGATACGCAGTATTTT. This translates into CASSLVGDTQYF.

This chain links TRBV6-5 with TRBJ1-4; no definite D call. CDR1 is MNHEY and CDR2 is SVGAGI in the germline V gene. This CDR3 is 15 amino acids long. V lost 8 bases and J lost 7, with 20 bases in between. The CDR3 sequence is CASGLGVDLSEKLFF. CDR3 sequence (DNA): TGTGCCAGCGGGCTCGGCGTCGATTTGAGTGAAAAACTGTTTTTT.

The rearrangement links TRBV2 to TRBJ2-4; maybe TRBD2 (5 bases). In germline, CDR1 is SNHLY, CDR2 FYNNEI. The CDR3 contains 15 residues. V shed 5 bases and J shed 0 bases, with 11 bases lying between them. CDR3 in amino acids: CASSKTTVAKNIQYF. The CDR3 coding sequence is TGTGCCAGCAGTAAGACTACGGTAGCCAAAAACATTCAGTACTTC.

This clone turned up a few times. This chain connects TRBV5-1 to TRBJ1-1, with no clear D. Trimming took 4 bases from V and 1 from J, leaving 11 bases between them. The germline V gene encodes CDR1 SGHRS and CDR2 YFSETQ. The CDR3 is 14 amino acids. The CDR3 sequence: CASSLYGPNTEAFF. CDR3 nucleotides: TGCGCCAGCAGCCTCTATGGGCCGAACACTGAAGCTTTCTTT.

In its sample, this clone was seen a few times. This chain joins TRBV7-7 and TRBJ2-1; 8 bases are a match to TRBD2. The CDR3 consists of 15 residues. Germline CDR1 SSHAT, CDR2 FNYEAQ (reference sequence). Trimming cost V 5 bases and J 3 bases; bases outside gene matches: 6. CDR3 nucleotide sequence: TGTGCCAGCAGCCCTCGGGGGGGTGGCTACAATGAGCAGTTCTTC. This codes for CASSPRGGGYNEQFF.

In its sample, this clone was seen once. J is TRBJ1-1 and V is TRBV2; maybe TRBD1 (6 bases). With 6 bases removed from V and 1 base from J, the gap between germline ends came to 12 bases. CDR1 and CDR2 from the germline V gene are SNHLY and FYNNEI. The CDR3 is 14 residues long. As DNA, the CDR3 is TGTGCCAGCAGCGAACTGGGACAGAACACTGAAGCTTTCTTT. Its protein product is CASSELGQNTEAFF.

J is TRBJ1-1 and V is TRBV7-9; 8 bases align to TRBD1. CDR3 length: 12 residues. Germline V gene sequence: CDR1 SEHNR, CDR2 FQNEAQ (reference sequence). The V gene end was trimmed by 5 bases and the J gene end by 5 bases; junction bases not matched to a gene: 1. CDR3 in amino acids: CASSRQGTEAFF. The CDR3 coding sequence is TGTGCCAGCAGCCGACAGGGGACTGAAGCTTTCTTT.

The J gene is TRBJ2-1, the V gene TRBV2; 7 bases agree with TRBD2. This CDR3 spans 14 amino acids. Germline-derived CDR1 and CDR2 are SNHLY and FYNNEI. After removal of 8 bases from V and 8 bases from J, the junction contained 12 bases not matched to a gene. The DNA for the CDR3 is TGTGCCAGCTCTCTGGTGGGGGGGTTGGATGAGCAGTTCTTC. It specifies CASSLVGGLDEQFF.

The chain is built from TRBV30 and TRBJ2-2; D not resolved. Trimming cost V 4 bases and J 2 bases, with 8 bases left between them. The CDR3 runs 13 residues. CDR1 GTSNPN and CDR2 SVGIG come from the germline V gene (reference sequence). The CDR3 loop reads CAWNPDNTGELFF. As DNA, the CDR3 is TGTGCCTGGAACCCCGACAACACCGGGGAGCTGTTTTTT.